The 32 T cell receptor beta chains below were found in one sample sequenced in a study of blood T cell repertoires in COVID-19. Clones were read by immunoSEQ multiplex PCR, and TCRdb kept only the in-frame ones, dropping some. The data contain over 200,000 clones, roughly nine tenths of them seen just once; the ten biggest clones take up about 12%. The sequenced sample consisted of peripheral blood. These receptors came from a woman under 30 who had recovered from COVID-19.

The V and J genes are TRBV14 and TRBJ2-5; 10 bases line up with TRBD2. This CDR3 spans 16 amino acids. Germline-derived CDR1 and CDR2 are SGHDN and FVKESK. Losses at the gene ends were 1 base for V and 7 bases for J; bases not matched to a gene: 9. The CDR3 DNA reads TGTGCCAGCAGCCAAGGGTGGCTAGCGGGAGCTGTGACCCAGTACTTC. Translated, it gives CASSQGWLAGAVTQYF.

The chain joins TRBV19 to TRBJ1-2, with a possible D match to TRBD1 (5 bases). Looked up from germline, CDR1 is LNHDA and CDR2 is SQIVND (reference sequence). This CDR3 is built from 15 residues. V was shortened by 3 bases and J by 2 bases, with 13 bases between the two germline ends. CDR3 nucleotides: TGTGCCAGTAGTATGATTGGAGGGGACAACTATGGCTACACCTTC. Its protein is CASSMIGGDNYGYTF.

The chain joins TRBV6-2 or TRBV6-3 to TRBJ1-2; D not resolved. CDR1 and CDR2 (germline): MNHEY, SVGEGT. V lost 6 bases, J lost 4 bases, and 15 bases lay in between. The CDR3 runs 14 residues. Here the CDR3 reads CASSDHGLGYGYTF. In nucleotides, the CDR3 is TGTGCCAGCAGCGATCACGGGTTAGGCTATGGCTACACCTTC.

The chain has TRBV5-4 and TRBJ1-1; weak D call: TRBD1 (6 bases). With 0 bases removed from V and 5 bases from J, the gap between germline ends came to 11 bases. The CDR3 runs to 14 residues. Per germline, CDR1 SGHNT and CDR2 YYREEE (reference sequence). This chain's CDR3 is CASSLGLGATEAFF. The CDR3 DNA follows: TGTGCCAGCAGCTTGGGTTTGGGGGCGACTGAAGCTTTCTTT.

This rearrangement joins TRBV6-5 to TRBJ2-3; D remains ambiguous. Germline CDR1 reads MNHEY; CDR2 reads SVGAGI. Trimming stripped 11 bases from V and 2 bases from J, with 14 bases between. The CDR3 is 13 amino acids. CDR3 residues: CAAVALDTDTQYF. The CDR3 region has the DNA TGTGCCGCCGTTGCCCTAGACACAGATACGCAGTATTTT.

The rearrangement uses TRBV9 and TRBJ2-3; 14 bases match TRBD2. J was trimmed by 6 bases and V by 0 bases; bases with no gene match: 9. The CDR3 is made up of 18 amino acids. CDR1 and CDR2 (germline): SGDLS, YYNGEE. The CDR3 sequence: CASSVGSGTSGSWDTQYF. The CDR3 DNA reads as TGTGCCAGCAGCGTAGGATCCGGGACTAGCGGGAGTTGGGATACGCAGTATTTT.

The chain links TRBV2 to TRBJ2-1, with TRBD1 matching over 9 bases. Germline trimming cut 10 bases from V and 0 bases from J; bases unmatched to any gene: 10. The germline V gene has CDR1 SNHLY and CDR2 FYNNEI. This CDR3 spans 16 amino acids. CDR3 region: CAIPGQGKFSYNEQFF. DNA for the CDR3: TGTGCCATTCCGGGACAGGGCAAGTTCTCCTACAATGAGCAGTTCTTC.

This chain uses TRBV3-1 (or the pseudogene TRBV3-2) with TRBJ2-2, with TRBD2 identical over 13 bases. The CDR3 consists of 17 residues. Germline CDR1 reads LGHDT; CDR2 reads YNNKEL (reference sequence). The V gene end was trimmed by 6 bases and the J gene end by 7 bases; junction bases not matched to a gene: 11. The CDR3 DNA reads TGTGCCAGCAGTCCTACTAGCGGGAGGGCCGAAGGCGGGGAGCTGTTTTTT. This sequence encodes CASSPTSGRAEGGELFF.

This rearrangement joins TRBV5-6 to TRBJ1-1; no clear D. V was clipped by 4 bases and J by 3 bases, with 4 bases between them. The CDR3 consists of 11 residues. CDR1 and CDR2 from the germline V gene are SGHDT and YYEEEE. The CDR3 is CASSRDTEAFF. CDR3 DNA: TGTGCCAGCAGCCGGGACACTGAAGCTTTCTTT.

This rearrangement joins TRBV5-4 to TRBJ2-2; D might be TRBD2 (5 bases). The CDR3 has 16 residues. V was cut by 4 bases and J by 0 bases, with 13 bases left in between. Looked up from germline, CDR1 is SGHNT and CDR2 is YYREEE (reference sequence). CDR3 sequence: CASSTELEANTGELFF. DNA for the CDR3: TGTGCCAGCAGCACCGAACTAGAAGCGAACACCGGGGAGCTGTTTTTT. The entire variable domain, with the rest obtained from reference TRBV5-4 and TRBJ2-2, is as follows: ETGVTQSPTHLIKTRGQQVTLRCSSQSGHNTVSWYQQALGQGPQFIFQYYREEENGRGNFPPRFSGLQFPNYSSELNVNALELDDSALYLCASSTELEANTGELFFGEGSRLTVL.

This chain's CDR3 is CASSPWGGRDYNEQFF. The DNA for the CDR3 is TGTGCCAGCAGCCCGTGGGGGGGGAGAGATTACAATGAGCAGTTCTTC. The chain has TRBV7-6 and TRBJ2-1; the match to TRBD2 covers 7 bases. The CDR3 contains 16 residues. Per the germline V gene, CDR1 is SGHVS and CDR2 is FNYEAQ. V was pared by 5 bases and J by 4 bases, with 11 bases of the junction left unmatched.

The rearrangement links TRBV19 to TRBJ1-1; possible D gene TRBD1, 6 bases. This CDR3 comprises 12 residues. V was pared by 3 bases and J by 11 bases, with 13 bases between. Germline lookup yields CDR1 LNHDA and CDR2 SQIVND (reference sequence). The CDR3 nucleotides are TGTGCCAGTAGTATCTATCCAGGGGCGGCTTTCTTT. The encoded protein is CASSIYPGAAFF.

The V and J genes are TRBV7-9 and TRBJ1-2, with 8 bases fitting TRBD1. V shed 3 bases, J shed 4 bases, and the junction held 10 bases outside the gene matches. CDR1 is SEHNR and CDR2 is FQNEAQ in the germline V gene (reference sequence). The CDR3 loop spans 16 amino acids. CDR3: CASSLGGTGLLYGYTF. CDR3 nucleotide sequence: TGTGCCAGCAGCTTGGGAGGGACAGGCCTTCTCTATGGCTACACCTTC.

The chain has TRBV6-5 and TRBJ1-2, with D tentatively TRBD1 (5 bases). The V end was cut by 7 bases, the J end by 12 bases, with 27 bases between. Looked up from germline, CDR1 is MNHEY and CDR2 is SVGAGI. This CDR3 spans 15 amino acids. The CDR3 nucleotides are TGTGCCAGCACCAAAGGGATTCAGGGTAGGGGCTCCGACACCTTC. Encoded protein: CASTKGIQGRGSDTF.

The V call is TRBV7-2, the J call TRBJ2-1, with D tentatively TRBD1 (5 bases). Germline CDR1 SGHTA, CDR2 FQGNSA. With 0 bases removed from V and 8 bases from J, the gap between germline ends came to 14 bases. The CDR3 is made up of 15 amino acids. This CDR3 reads CASSLALGEWHEQFF. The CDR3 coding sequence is TGTGCCAGCAGCTTAGCGTTAGGGGAATGGCATGAGCAGTTCTTC. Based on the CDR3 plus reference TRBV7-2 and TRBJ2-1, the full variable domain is GAGVSQSPSNKVTEKGKDVELRCDPISGHTALYWYRQSLGQGLEFLIYFQGNSAPDKSGLPSDRFSAERTGGSVSTLTIQRTQQEDSAVYLCASSLALGEWHEQFFGPGTRLTVL.

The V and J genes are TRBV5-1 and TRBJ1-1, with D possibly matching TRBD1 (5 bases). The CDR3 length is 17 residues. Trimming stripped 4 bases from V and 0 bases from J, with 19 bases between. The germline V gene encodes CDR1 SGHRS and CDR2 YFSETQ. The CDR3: CASSAHPLGTMNTEAFF. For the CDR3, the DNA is TGCGCCAGCAGCGCCCACCCCCTGGGGACTATGAACACTGAAGCTTTCTTT.

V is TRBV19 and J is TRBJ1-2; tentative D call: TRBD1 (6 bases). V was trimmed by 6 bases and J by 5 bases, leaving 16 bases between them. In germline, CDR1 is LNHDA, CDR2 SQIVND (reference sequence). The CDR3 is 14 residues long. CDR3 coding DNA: TGTGCCAGTAGCTCGGCCCCAGGGGAGTATGGCTACACCTTC. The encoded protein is CASSSAPGEYGYTF.

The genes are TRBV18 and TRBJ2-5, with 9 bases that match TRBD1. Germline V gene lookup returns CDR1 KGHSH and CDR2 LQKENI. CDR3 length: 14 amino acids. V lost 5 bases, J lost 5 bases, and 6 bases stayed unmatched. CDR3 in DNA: TGTGCCAGCTCATCCAACAGGGGGCGGGAGACCCAGTACTTC. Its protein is CASSSNRGRETQYF.

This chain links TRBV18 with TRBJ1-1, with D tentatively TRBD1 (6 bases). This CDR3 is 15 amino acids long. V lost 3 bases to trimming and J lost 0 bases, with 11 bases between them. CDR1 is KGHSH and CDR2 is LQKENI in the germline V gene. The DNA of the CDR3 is TGTGCCAGCTCACCTCCGGGACACCTGAACACTGAAGCTTTCTTT. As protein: CASSPPGHLNTEAFF.

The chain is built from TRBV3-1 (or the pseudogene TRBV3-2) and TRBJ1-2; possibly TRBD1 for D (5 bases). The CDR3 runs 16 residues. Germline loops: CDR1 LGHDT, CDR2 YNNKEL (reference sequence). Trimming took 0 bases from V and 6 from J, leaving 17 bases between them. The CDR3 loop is CASSQESWDFIDGYTF. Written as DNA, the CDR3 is TGTGCCAGCAGCCAAGAATCTTGGGACTTCATTGATGGCTACACCTTC.

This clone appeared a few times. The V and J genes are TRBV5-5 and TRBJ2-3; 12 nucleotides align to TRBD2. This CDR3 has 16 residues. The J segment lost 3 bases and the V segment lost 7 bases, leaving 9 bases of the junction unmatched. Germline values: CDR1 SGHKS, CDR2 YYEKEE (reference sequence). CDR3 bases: TGTGCCAGCTTGGGGGGGACTAGCGGGCCGACAGATACGCAGTATTTT. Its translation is CASLGGTSGPTDTQYF.

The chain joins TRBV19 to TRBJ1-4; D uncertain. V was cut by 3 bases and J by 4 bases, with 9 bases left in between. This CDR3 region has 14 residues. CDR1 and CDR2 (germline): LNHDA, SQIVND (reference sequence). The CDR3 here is CASSMSGSNEKLFF. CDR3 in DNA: TGTGCCAGTAGTATGAGCGGAAGTAATGAAAAACTGTTTTTT.

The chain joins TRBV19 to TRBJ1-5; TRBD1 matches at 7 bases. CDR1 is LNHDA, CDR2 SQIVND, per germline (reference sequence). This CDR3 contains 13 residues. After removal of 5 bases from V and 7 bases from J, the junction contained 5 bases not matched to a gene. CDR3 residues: CASSLGGWQPQHF. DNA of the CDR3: TGTGCCAGTAGTCTAGGGGGCTGGCAGCCCCAGCATTTT. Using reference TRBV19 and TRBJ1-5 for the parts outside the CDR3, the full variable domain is DGGITQSPKYLFRKEGQNVTLSCEQNLNHDAMYWYRQDPGQGLRLIYYSQIVNDFQKGDIAEGYSVSREKKESFPLTVTSAQKNPTAFYLCASSLGGWQPQHFGDGTRLSIL.

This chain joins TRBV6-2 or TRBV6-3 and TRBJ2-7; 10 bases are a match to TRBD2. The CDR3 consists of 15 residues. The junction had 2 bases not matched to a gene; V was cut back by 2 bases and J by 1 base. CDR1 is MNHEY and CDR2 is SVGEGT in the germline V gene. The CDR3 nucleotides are TGTGCCAGCAGTTACGCTAGCGGGAGTTCCTACGAGCAGTACTTC. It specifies CASSYASGSSYEQYF.

The CDR3 bases are TGTGCCAGCAGCTTGGATGTAGCCCCCGGGGAGCTGTTTTTT. Translation gives CASSLDVAPGELFF. The J gene is TRBJ2-2, the V gene TRBV5-6; D gene unclear. The CDR3 contains 14 residues. V was clipped by 0 bases and J by 6 bases, with 9 bases between them. Germline CDR1 is SGHDT and CDR2 is YYEEEE.

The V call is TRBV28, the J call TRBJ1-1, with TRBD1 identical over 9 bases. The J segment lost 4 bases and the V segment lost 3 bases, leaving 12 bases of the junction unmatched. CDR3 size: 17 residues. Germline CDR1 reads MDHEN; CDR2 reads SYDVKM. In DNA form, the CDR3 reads TGTGCCAGCAGTTTTCATCCGGGACAGGGCAAGGTCACTGAAGCTTTCTTT. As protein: CASSFHPGQGKVTEAFF.

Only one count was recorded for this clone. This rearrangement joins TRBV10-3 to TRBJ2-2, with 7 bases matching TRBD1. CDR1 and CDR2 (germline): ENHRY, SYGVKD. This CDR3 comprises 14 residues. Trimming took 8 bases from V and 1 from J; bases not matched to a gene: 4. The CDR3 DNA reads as TGTGCCATCGGGGGACAGAGGAACACCGGGGAGCTGTTTTTT. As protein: CAIGGQRNTGELFF.

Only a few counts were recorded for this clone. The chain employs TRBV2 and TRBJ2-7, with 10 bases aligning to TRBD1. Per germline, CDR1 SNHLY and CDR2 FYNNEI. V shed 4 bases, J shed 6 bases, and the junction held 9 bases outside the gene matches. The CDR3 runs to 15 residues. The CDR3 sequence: CASSVDLGTGVEQYF. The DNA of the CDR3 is TGTGCCAGCAGTGTCGACCTAGGGACAGGGGTCGAGCAGTACTTC.

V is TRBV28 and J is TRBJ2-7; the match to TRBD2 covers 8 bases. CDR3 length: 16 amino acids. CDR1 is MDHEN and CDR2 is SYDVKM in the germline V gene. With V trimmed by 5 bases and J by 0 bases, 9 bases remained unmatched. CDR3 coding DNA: TGTGCCAGCAGTACACGGACTAGCTTCCTCTCCTACGAGCAGTACTTC. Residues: CASSTRTSFLSYEQYF.

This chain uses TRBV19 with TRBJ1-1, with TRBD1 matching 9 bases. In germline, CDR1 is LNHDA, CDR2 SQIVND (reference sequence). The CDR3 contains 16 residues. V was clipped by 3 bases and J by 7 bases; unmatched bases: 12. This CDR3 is CASSIVLGQGIDEAFF. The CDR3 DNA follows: TGTGCCAGTAGTATCGTACTGGGACAGGGAATTGATGAAGCTTTCTTT.

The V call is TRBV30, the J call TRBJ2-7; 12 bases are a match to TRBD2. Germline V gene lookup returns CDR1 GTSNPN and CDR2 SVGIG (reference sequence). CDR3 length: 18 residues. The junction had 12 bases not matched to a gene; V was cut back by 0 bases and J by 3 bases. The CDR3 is CAWSVQEGLAGQSYEQYF. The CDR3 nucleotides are TGTGCCTGGAGTGTACAAGAGGGACTAGCGGGTCAAAGCTACGAGCAGTACTTC.

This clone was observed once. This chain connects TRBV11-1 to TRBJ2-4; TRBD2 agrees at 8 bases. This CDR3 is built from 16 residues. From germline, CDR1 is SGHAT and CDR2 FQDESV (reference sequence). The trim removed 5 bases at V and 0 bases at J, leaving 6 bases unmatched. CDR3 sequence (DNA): TGTGCCAGCAGCAGCGGGAGTAGCTCAGCCAAAAACATTCAGTACTTC. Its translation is CASSSGSSSAKNIQYF.